Shown below are 17 T cell receptor beta chains from a single sample sequenced in a study of blood T cells in healthy people across ages. With a J-beta primer mix and a sample-barcoded 5' primer, a second PCR ran roughly 7 to 11 cycles. TCRdb itself ran the 5' RACE reads through MiXCR, one entry per CDR3 protein. The profile shows roughly 700,000 distinct CDR3 sequences, roughly 32% of them singletons. The sample comprised blood. The receptors were gathered from a woman of 80 years or more in good health.

This clonotype was counted many times. The rearrangement joins TRBV5-1 to TRBJ1-2; 9 bases map to TRBD1. Germline V gene data show CDR1 as SGHRS and CDR2 as YFSETQ. The trim removed 3 bases at V and 9 bases at J, leaving 15 bases unmatched. The CDR3 loop spans 16 amino acids. The CDR3 reads CASSSSGTGRMGRYTF. CDR3 nucleotide sequence: TGCGCCAGCAGCTCCTCCGGGACAGGGAGGATGGGTCGCTACACCTTC.

V gene TRBV2 combines with J gene TRBJ1-2; TRBD1 is a possible D gene (5 bases). Germline V lookup: CDR1 SNHLY, CDR2 FYNNEI. Trimming removed 5 bases from V and 0 bases from J, with 16 bases in between. CDR3 length equals 16 residues. CDR3 coding DNA: TGTGCCAGCAGTAGGGAGGGAACAGGAACTAACTATGGCTACACCTTC. This translates into CASSREGTGTNYGYTF.

Worth noting for this clonotype: Since a much larger clone is just one base distant, this may be a read error. The gene calls are TRBV25-1 and TRBJ1-2, with D perhaps matching TRBD1 (6 bases). The CDR3 spans 14 residues. Germline V lookup: CDR1 MGHDK, CDR2 SYGVNS. V was shortened by 6 bases and J by 4 bases, with 15 bases between the two germline ends. CDR3 in amino acids: CASRETGGAYGYTF. The CDR3 DNA reads as TGTGCCAGCAGGGAAACCGGGGGCGCCTATGGCTACACCTTC.

This chain uses TRBV7-9 with TRBJ2-5, with 10 bases fitting TRBD1. The CDR3 sequence is 16 residues long. J lost 11 bases, V lost 2 bases, and 14 bases had no gene match. The germline CDR1 and CDR2 sequences are SEHNR and FQNEAQ (reference sequence). This CDR3 reads CASSLPLGQGTTKQYF. CDR3 nucleotides: TGTGCCAGCAGCTTACCGTTGGGACAGGGGACTACGAAGCAGTACTTC.

To note about this clonotype: The junction shows a germline mismatch at one end, possibly a read error. This chain uses TRBV19 with TRBJ2-6; D gene ambiguous. CDR3 length equals 15 residues. Per germline, CDR1 LNHDA and CDR2 SQIVND (reference sequence). In DNA form, the CDR3 reads TGTACCAGTAGTTTCCAGCGCTCTGGGGCCAACGTCCTGACTTTC. Its protein product is CTSSFQRSGANVLTF.

As to this clonotype: One junction end disagrees with the germline gene, perhaps due to a read error. As DNA, the CDR3 is TGTGCCAGCAGCTTCACAGGGGGGCAAGGGACCCAGTACTTC. Translating it yields CASSFTGGQGTQYF. This chain uses TRBV7-3 with TRBJ2-5, with 8 bases fitting TRBD1. Germline loops: CDR1 SGHTA, CDR2 FQGTGA. The CDR3 has 14 residues.

This clonotype was seen a handful of times. This chain connects TRBV30 to TRBJ2-7; D not resolved. The CDR3 contains 13 residues. Trimming shortened V by 2 bases and J by 5 bases, and 13 bases separated the two germline ends. In germline, CDR1 is GTSNPN, CDR2 SVGIG (reference sequence). The CDR3 nucleotides are TGTGCCTGGAGTATGACCGCGATCCACGAGCAGTACTTC. The encoded protein is CAWSMTAIHEQYF.

This clonotype was recorded many times. The chain joins TRBV2 to TRBJ2-5; no clear D gene. Trimming shortened V by 2 bases and J by 1 base, and 11 bases separated the two germline ends. Germline CDR1 is SNHLY and CDR2 is FYNNEI. CDR3 length: 15 residues. CDR3 in amino acids: CASSENLGPQETQYF. The CDR3 region has the DNA TGTGCCAGCAGTGAAAATTTAGGGCCCCAAGAGACCCAGTACTTC.

This clonotype has more than one count but fewer than ten. A clone one base away is much larger, so this may be a read error. The gene calls are TRBV5-1 and TRBJ2-1, with 8 bases aligning to TRBD2. The better agreement between TRBJ2-7 and the DNA end casts doubt on the J call. Per the germline V gene, CDR1 is SGHRS and CDR2 is YFSETQ. The CDR3 consists of 17 residues. The CDR3: CASSLAGGASSYNEQYF. The DNA of the CDR3 is TGCGCCAGCAGCTTGGCCGGGGGGGCAAGCTCCTACAATGAGCAGTACTTC.

This clonotype has ten or more counts. V usage is TRBV13 and J usage is TRBJ2-1; TRBD2 might be the D (5 bases). Per the germline V gene, CDR1 is PRHDT and CDR2 is FYEKMQ (reference sequence). Trimming cost V 3 bases and J 6 bases, with 12 bases left between them. The CDR3 runs to 14 residues. For the CDR3, the DNA is TGTGCCAGCAGCTTCCCATCTAGCTCCAATGAGCAGTTCTTC. Its protein product is CASSFPSSSNEQFF.

This clonotype was seen at least ten times. This chain links TRBV4-1 with TRBJ2-3; 10 bases are shared with TRBD2. The CDR3 consists of 16 residues. Trimming took 5 bases from V and 7 from J; bases not matched to a gene: 12. The germline V gene encodes CDR1 MGHRA and CDR2 YSYEKL. DNA of the CDR3: TGCGCCAGCAGCACCGTACAAGCGGGGGGGAGGAATACGCAGTATTTT. This codes for CASSTVQAGGRNTQYF.

This clonotype was seen a few times. One junction end does not reproduce the germline sequence, and a read error may be involved. V is TRBV20-1 and J is TRBJ1-4; D uncertain. Looked up from germline, CDR1 is DFQATT and CDR2 is SNEGSKA (reference sequence). This CDR3 is 13 amino acids long. Written as DNA, the CDR3 is TGCAGTGCTAGAGGTCTGTGGGGTGAAAAACGGTTTTTT. As protein: CSARGLWGEKRFF.

Ten or more counts support this clonotype. The chain has TRBV20-1 and TRBJ1-5; D is possibly TRBD1 (5 bases). V lost 5 bases to trimming and J lost 3 bases, with 14 bases between them. CDR1 is DFQATT, CDR2 SNEGSKA, per germline (reference sequence). The CDR3 covers 14 residues. This CDR3 reads CSAGWLQANQPQHF. In DNA form, the CDR3 reads TGCAGTGCTGGATGGTTACAGGCCAATCAGCCCCAGCATTTT.

This clonotype has a count of ten or more. This rearrangement joins TRBV2 to TRBJ2-7; D is unresolved. Germline assignment: CDR1 SNHLY and CDR2 FYNNEI. V gave up 4 bases and J gave up 4 bases, with 8 bases separating them. The CDR3 contains 12 residues. Here the CDR3 DNA reads TGTGCCAGCAGTGCGGACGTTTACGAGCAGTACTTC. It translates to CASSADVYEQYF.

The chain has TRBV20-1 and TRBJ1-1; 8 bases align to TRBD1. The ends lost 6 bases at V and 6 bases at J; junction bases unmatched: 12. The CDR3 extends over 14 amino acids. CDR1 is DFQATT and CDR2 is SNEGSKA in the germline V gene (reference sequence). CDR3 coding DNA: TGCAGTGCCCCAAGCAGGGGGCTGGGTGCTGAAGCTTTCTTT. As protein: CSAPSRGLGAEAFF.

Comments on this clonotype: This could be a read error, since a much larger clone is one nucleotide away. The J gene is TRBJ2-3, the V gene TRBV20-1; the D gene is possibly TRBD1 (6 bases). This CDR3 contains 14 residues. The V end lost 4 bases, the J end lost 2 bases, and 13 bases lay between the germline ends. CDR1 and CDR2 from the germline V gene are DFQATT and SNEGSKA (reference sequence). The CDR3 region has the DNA TGCAGTGCTACCGGACAGAGGACCACAGATACGCAGTATTTT. It yields the protein CSATGQRTTDTQYF.

At least ten counts were recorded for this clonotype. The chain carries TRBV6-5 and TRBJ1-5; D is unresolved. CDR1 is MNHEY and CDR2 is SVGAGI in the germline V gene. Trimming cost V 0 bases and J 3 bases, with 6 bases left between them. CDR3 length: 14 amino acids. In DNA, the CDR3 is TGTGCCAGCAGTTACTCTGGGTACAATCAGCCCCAGCATTTT. It encodes CASSYSGYNQPQHF.